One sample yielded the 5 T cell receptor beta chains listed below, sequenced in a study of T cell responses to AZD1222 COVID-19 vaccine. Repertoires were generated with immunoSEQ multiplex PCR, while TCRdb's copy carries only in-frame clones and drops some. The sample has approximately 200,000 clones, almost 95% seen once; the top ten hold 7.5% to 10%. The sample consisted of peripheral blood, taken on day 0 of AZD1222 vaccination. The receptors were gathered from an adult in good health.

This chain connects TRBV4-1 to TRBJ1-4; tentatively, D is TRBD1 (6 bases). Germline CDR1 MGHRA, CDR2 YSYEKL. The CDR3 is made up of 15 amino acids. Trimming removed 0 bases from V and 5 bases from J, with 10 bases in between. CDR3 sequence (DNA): TGCGCCAGCAGCCAAGACACAGGGATGAATGAAAAACTGTTTTTT. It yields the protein CASSQDTGMNEKLFF.

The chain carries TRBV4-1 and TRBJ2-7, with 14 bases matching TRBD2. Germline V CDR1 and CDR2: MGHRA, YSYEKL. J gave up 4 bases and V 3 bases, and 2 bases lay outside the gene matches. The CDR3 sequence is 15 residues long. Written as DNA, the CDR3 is TGCGCCAGCAGCCACGGGACTAGCGGGAGTTACGAGCAGTACTTC. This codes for CASSHGTSGSYEQYF.

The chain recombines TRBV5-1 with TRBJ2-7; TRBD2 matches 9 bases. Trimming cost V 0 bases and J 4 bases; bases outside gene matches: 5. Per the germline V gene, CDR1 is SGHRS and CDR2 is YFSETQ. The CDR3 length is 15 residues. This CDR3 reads CASSLELAGGYEQYF. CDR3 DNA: TGCGCCAGCAGCTTGGAGCTCGCGGGAGGGTACGAGCAGTACTTC.

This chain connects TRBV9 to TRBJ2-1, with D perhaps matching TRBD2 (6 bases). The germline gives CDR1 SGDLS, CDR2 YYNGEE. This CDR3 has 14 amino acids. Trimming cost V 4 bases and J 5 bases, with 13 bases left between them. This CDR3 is CASSPTGAHNEQFF. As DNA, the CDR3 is TGTGCCAGCAGCCCCACGGGAGCGCACAATGAGCAGTTCTTC.

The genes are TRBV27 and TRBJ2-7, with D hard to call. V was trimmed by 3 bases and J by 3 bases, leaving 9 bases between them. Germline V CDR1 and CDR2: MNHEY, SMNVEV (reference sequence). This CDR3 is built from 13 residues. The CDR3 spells CASSLAGIYEQYF. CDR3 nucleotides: TGTGCCAGCAGTTTGGCCGGCATCTACGAGCAGTACTTC.